What follows are 21 T cell receptor beta chains derived from one specimen sequenced in a study of CD4 T cells in relation to SARS-CoV-2 and coronaviruses (dated by TCRdb to about 2021). The library came from the immunoSEQ multiplex PCR assay. This is the immuneACCESS table as TCRdb keeps it, with only in-frame sequences that have V and J called. A part of the clones is gone; compared with another copy, unresolved V genes explain less than half, and the rest is unexplained. The sample yields roughly 10,000 clones; about three quarters were counted once. The ten largest clones capture approximately 15% of the sample. These receptors lack a known antigen. CD4+ T cells from unexposed donors were collected before the COVID-19 pandemic (2011-2018). Following 10 days of culture, the EasySep CD4+ T cell isolation kit was used to isolate CD4+ T cells. Material for sequencing was CD4+ T cells from PBMCs, cultured in vitro. Source of these receptors: a human donor in good health.

This chain joins TRBV9 and TRBJ2-1; D may be TRBD2 (5 bases). The CDR3 has 14 residues. The germline V gene encodes CDR1 SGDLS and CDR2 YYNGEE. Trimming removed 1 base from V and 3 bases from J, with 8 bases in between. The CDR3 spells CASSVPGYYNEQFF. The CDR3 DNA follows: TGTGCCAGCAGCGTACCGGGGTACTACAATGAGCAGTTCTTC.

This clone is a singleton in its sample. J is TRBJ2-1 and V is TRBV4-2; D call uncertain. This CDR3 is built from 18 residues. Germline V gives CDR1 LGHNA, CDR2 YNFKEQ. V lost 0 bases to trimming and J lost 0 bases, with 15 bases between them. The CDR3 loop is CASSQDQADLSSYNEQFF. In DNA form, the CDR3 reads TGTGCCAGCAGCCAAGATCAGGCAGACCTGAGCTCCTACAATGAGCAGTTCTTC.

This chain connects TRBV6-2 or TRBV6-3 to TRBJ1-2; the match to TRBD1 covers 9 bases. The CDR3 is 15 residues long. CDR1 is MNHEY, CDR2 SVGEGT, per germline. Trimming cost V 0 bases and J 7 bases; bases outside gene matches: 6. CDR3 bases: TGTGCCAGCAGTTACTCGAACAGGGGGCGGAGTGGCTACACCTTC. The encoded protein is CASSYSNRGRSGYTF.

The rearrangement links TRBV24-1 to TRBJ2-1, with TRBD2 matching over 11 bases. Losses at the gene ends were 3 bases for V and 8 bases for J; bases not matched to a gene: 11. Germline V gene lookup returns CDR1 KGHDR and CDR2 SFDVKD. CDR3 length equals 17 residues. The CDR3 spells CATSDGDPSGRLDEQFF. The CDR3, as DNA: TGTGCCACCAGTGATGGAGATCCTAGCGGGAGGTTGGATGAGCAGTTCTTC.

Worth noting for this clone: Different DNA sequences within this sample yield the same CDR3. This sequence joins TRBV5-1 and TRBJ1-4; maybe TRBD1 (6 bases). CDR3 length: 14 residues. Per germline, CDR1 SGHRS and CDR2 YFSETQ. The V and J ends lost 4 bases and 8 bases respectively, with 15 bases between them. The CDR3 region is CASSLRGLGEKLFF. CDR3 nucleotides: TGCGCCAGCAGCCTCAGGGGTTTGGGGGAAAAACTGTTTTTT.

The CDR3: CASSEYIPRETDNEQFF. The CDR3 DNA follows: TGTGCCAGCAGTGAATATATTCCCCGGGAGACAGACAATGAGCAGTTCTTC. The V and J genes are TRBV25-1 and TRBJ2-1; possible D gene TRBD2, 6 bases. Between the trimmed V and J ends, which lost 0 bases and 5 bases, there was a span of 17 bases. The CDR3 loop spans 17 amino acids. CDR1 and CDR2 (germline): MGHDK, SYGVNS. The complete variable domain, with remaining parts taken from reference TRBV25-1 and TRBJ2-1, reads EADIYQTPRYLVIGTGKKITLECSQTMGHDKMYWYQQDPGMELHLIHYSYGVNSTEKGDLSSESTVSRIRTEHFPLTLESARPSHTSQYLCASSEYIPRETDNEQFFGPGTRLTVL.

The rearrangement links TRBV6-5 to TRBJ1-5, with D possibly TRBD1 on 6 matching bases. Trimming took 7 bases from V and 3 from J, leaving 16 bases between them. The CDR3 has 15 amino acids. Germline lookup yields CDR1 MNHEY and CDR2 SVGAGI. The CDR3 DNA is TGTGCCAGCACCCTAGGACAGTTTTCCAATCAGCCCCAGCATTTT. It yields the protein CASTLGQFSNQPQHF.

This chain uses TRBV3-1 (or the pseudogene TRBV3-2) with TRBJ1-2, with 8 nucleotides matching TRBD1. This CDR3 is 15 amino acids long. The germline gives CDR1 LGHDT, CDR2 YNNKEL (reference sequence). The trim removed 1 base at V and 4 bases at J, leaving 5 bases unmatched. In DNA form, the CDR3 reads TGTGCCAGCAGCCAAGCAGGGGGCGAAGGCTATGGCTACACCTTC. Translated: CASSQAGGEGYGYTF.

This chain links TRBV7-9 with TRBJ2-3; 8 bases are shared with TRBD2. The V segment lost 8 bases and the J segment 3 bases; nucleotides outside the gene matches: 10. This CDR3 spans 15 amino acids. The germline gives CDR1 SEHNR, CDR2 FQNEAQ (reference sequence). The CDR3 loop is CASAPRASGTDTQYF. The CDR3 DNA sequence: TGTGCCAGCGCACCCAGGGCTAGCGGGACAGATACGCAGTATTTT.

The V gene is TRBV4-3, the J gene TRBJ2-2; D not resolved. Deletions cut 1 base from V and 4 bases from J, with 13 bases between. The CDR3 runs 16 residues. Germline values: CDR1 LGHNA, CDR2 YSLEER. CDR3 sequence: CASSQGASVPTGELFF. The CDR3 bases are TGCGCCAGCAGCCAAGGGGCCAGCGTCCCCACCGGGGAGCTGTTTTTT.

The chain joins TRBV3-1 (or the pseudogene TRBV3-2) to TRBJ1-1; D is uncertain. Trimming left V 1 base short and J 2 bases short, with 5 bases between. CDR1 and CDR2 from the germline V gene are LGHDT and YNNKEL (reference sequence). This CDR3 comprises 13 residues. The CDR3 coding sequence is TGTGCCAGCAGCCAAGCAAGAAACACTGAAGCTTTCTTT. Amino acids: CASSQARNTEAFF.

This clone was found a few times. The chain links TRBV5-1 to TRBJ2-1; 7 bases are shared with TRBD1. CDR3 size: 13 residues. V lost 2 bases, J lost 7 bases, and 3 bases stayed unmatched. Germline V gene data show CDR1 as SGHRS and CDR2 as YFSETQ. This chain's CDR3 is CASSFTGVNEQFF. In DNA, the CDR3 is TGCGCCAGCAGCTTTACAGGGGTGAATGAGCAGTTCTTC.

V usage is TRBV19 and J usage is TRBJ1-2, with no clear D. The germline V gene has CDR1 LNHDA and CDR2 SQIVND (reference sequence). The length of the CDR3 is 13 residues. V lost 6 bases and J 8 bases, leaving 16 bases between the germline ends. The CDR3: CASSGGMRWGYTF. DNA for the CDR3: TGTGCCAGTAGCGGAGGAATGCGATGGGGCTACACCTTC.

This clone came up a few times. The rearrangement links TRBV4-1 to TRBJ2-2; D not resolved. Germline lookup yields CDR1 MGHRA and CDR2 YSYEKL. This CDR3 is 14 amino acids long. Trimming pared 0 bases from V and 4 bases from J, leaving 6 bases between. The CDR3 loop reads CASSQDRFTGELFF. The CDR3 bases are TGCGCCAGCAGCCAAGATAGGTTCACCGGGGAGCTGTTTTTT.

The chain couples TRBV19 to TRBJ1-6; the match to TRBD1 covers 11 bases. In germline, CDR1 is LNHDA, CDR2 SQIVND (reference sequence). The V gene end was trimmed by 8 bases and the J gene end by 7 bases; junction bases not matched to a gene: 7. The CDR3 extends over 15 amino acids. As DNA, the CDR3 is TGTGCCAGTGAGGGACAGGGGGGCGTAAATTCACCCCTCCACTTT. This codes for CASEGQGGVNSPLHF.

The chain combines TRBV6-2 or TRBV6-3 with TRBJ2-2; the D gene is possibly TRBD2 (6 bases). The CDR3 loop spans 16 amino acids. Germline assignment: CDR1 MNHEY and CDR2 SVGEGT. V lost 4 bases, J lost 0 bases, and 12 bases lay in between. CDR3 protein: CASSFSGYANTGELFF. In nucleotides, the CDR3 is TGTGCCAGCAGTTTTAGCGGATACGCGAACACCGGGGAGCTGTTTTTT.

V gene TRBV14 combines with J gene TRBJ1-6, with D unresolved. The CDR3 runs to 16 residues. The V end was cut by 0 bases, the J end by 10 bases, with 16 bases between. Germline-derived CDR1 and CDR2 are SGHDN and FVKESK. As DNA, the CDR3 is TGTGCCAGCAGCCAAGATTCACCCGGGGTGGAATCACCCCTCCACTTT. Translating gives CASSQDSPGVESPLHF.

The chain couples TRBV6-2 or TRBV6-3 to TRBJ2-7, with unresolved D. Germline lookup yields CDR1 MNHEY and CDR2 SVGEGT. Trimming pared 0 bases from V and 0 bases from J, leaving 12 bases between. The CDR3 spans 16 residues. DNA for the CDR3: TGTGCCAGCAGTTACTCGCATAGGAAACCCTCCTACGAGCAGTACTTC. Protein sequence: CASSYSHRKPSYEQYF.

V usage is TRBV7-9 and J usage is TRBJ1-2, with D perhaps TRBD1 (5 bases). Trimming left V 2 bases short and J 5 bases short, with 6 bases between. The CDR3 is made up of 12 amino acids. Germline V gene sequence: CDR1 SEHNR, CDR2 FQNEAQ (reference sequence). The CDR3 sequence: CASSLSGYGYTF. Here the CDR3 DNA reads TGTGCCAGCAGCTTATCAGGGTATGGCTACACCTTC.

This rearrangement joins TRBV5-1 to TRBJ2-7, with 7 bases fitting TRBD2. J gave up 4 bases and V 8 bases, and 12 bases lay outside the gene matches. The CDR3 covers 14 residues. Germline V gene sequence: CDR1 SGHRS, CDR2 YFSETQ. The CDR3 loop reads CASGSLGEGYEQYF. CDR3 bases: TGCGCCAGTGGTTCGTTGGGGGAGGGGTACGAGCAGTACTTC.

The genes are TRBV2 and TRBJ2-5, with D possibly called TRBD1 or TRBD2 (5 bases each). The V and J ends lost 7 bases and 1 base respectively, with 16 bases between them. The CDR3 has 15 amino acids. CDR1 and CDR2 from the germline V gene are SNHLY and FYNNEI. The DNA of the CDR3 is TGTGCCAGCACAACTCTGGGGACCGCCCAAGAGACCCAGTACTTC. Amino acid sequence: CASTTLGTAQETQYF.